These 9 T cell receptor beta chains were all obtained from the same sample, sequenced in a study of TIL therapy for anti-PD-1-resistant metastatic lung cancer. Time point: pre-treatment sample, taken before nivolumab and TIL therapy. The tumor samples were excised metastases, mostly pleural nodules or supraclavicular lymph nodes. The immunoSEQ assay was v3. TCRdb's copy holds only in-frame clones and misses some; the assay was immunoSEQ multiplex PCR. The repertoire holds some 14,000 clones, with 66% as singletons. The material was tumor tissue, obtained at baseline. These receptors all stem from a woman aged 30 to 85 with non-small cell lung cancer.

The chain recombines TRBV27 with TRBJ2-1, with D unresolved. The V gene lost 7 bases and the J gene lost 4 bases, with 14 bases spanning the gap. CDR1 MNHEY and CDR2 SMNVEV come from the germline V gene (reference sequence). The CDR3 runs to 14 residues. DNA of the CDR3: TGTGCCAGCAAAGGGAACCGCTTGTACAATGAGCAGTTCTTC. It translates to CASKGNRLYNEQFF.

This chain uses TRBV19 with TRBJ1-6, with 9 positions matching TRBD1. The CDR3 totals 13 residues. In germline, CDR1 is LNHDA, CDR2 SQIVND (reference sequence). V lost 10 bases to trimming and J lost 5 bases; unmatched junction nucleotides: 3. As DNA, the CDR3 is TGTGCCACCGGACAGGGGAATAATTCACCCCTCCACTTT. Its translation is CATGQGNNSPLHF.

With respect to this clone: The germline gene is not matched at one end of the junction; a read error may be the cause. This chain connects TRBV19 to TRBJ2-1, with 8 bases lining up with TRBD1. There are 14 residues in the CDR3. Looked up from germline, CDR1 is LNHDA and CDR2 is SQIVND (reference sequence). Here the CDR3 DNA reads TGTGCCAGTAGTATAATTCCCGGGACAGGACTGCCTGTCTTC. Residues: CASSIIPGTGLPVF. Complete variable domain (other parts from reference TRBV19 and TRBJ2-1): DGGITQSPKYLFRKEGQNVTLSCEQNLNHDAMYWYRQDPGQGLRLIYYSQIVNDFQKGDIAEGYSVSREKKESFPLTVTSAQKNPTAFYLCASSIIPGTGLPVFGPGTRLTVL.

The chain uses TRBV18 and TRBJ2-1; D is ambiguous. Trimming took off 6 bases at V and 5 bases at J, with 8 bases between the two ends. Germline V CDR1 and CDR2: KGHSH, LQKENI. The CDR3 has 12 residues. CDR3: CASSRANNEQFF. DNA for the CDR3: TGTGCCAGCTCTCGCGCAAACAATGAGCAGTTCTTC. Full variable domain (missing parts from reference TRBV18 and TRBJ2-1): NAGVMQNPRHLVRRRGQEARLRCSPMKGHSHVYWYRQLPEEGLKFMVYLQKENIIDESGMPKERFSAEFPKEGPSILRIQQVVRGDSAAYFCASSRANNEQFFGPGTRLTVL.

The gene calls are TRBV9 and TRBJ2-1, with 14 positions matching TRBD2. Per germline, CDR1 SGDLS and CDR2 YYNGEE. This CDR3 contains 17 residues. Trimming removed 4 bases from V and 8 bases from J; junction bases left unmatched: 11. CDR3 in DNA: TGTGCCAGCAGCTCAAATCTCGGACTAGCGGGGGGATATGAGCAGTTCTTC. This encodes CASSSNLGLAGGYEQFF.

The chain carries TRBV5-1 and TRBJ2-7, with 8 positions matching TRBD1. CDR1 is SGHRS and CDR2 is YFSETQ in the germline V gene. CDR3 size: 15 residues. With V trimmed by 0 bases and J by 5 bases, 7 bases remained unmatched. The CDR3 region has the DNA TGCGCCAGCAGCTTGGTAGGACAGGGTTACCACGAGCAGTACTTC. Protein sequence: CASSLVGQGYHEQYF. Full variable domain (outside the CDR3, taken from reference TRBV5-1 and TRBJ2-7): KAGVTQTPRYLIKTRGQQVTLSCSPISGHRSVSWYQQTPGQGLQFLFEYFSETQRNKGNFPGRFSGRQFSNSRSEMNVSTLELGDSALYLCASSLVGQGYHEQYFGPGTRLTVT.

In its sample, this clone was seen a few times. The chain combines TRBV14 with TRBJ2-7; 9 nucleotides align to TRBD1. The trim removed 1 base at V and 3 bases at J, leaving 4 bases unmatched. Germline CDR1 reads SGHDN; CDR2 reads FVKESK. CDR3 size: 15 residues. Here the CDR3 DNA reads TGTGCCAGCAGCCAAGCCGGGACAGGGAACTACGAGCAGTACTTC. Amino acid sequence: CASSQAGTGNYEQYF.

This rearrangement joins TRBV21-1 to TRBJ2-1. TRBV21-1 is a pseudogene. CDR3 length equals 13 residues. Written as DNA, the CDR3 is TGTGCCAGCAGCAAAGTCGGCAGTGATGAGCAGTTCTTC. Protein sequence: CASSKVGSDEQFF.

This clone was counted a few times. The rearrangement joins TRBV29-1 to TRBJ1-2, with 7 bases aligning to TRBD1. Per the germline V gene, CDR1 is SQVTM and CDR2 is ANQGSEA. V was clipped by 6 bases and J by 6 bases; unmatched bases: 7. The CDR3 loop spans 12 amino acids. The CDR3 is CSVEGTDNGYTF. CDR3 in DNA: TGCAGCGTCGAGGGGACAGATAATGGCTACACCTTC. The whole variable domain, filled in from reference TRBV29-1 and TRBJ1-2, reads SAVISQKPSRDICQRGTSLTIQCQVDSQVTMMFWYRQQPGQSLTLIATANQGSEATYESGFVIDKFPISRPNLTFSTLTVSNMSPEDSSIYLCSVEGTDNGYTFGSGTRLTVV.